These 5 T cell receptor beta chains were all obtained from the same sample, sequenced in a study. Each CDR3 protein gets one entry after TCRdb re-called the 5' RACE reads with MiXCR. The sample yields some 64,000 distinct CDR3 sequences, about 22% seen once. The sequencing input was memory CD4+ T cells sorted from a lymph node. Sample subset: memory CD4+ T cells, CD4+CD45RO+CD25-. These receptor sequences come from a female donor with breast cancer.

This clonotype was seen only a few times. The V gene is TRBV20-1, the J gene TRBJ1-6, with TRBD1 identical over 8 bases. CDR1 is DFQATT and CDR2 is SNEGSKA in the germline V gene (reference sequence). This CDR3 is built from 14 residues. V shed 6 bases, J shed 7 bases, and the junction held 8 bases outside the gene matches. The CDR3 loop reads CSAPTDRGNSPLHF. The DNA of the CDR3 is TGCAGTGCCCCCACTGACAGGGGCAATTCACCCCTCCACTTT.

The genes are TRBV4-1 and TRBJ2-3; TRBD2 aligns across 11 bases. V shed 6 bases and J 4 bases; nucleotides not matched to a gene: 9. CDR1 MGHRA and CDR2 YSYEKL come from the germline V gene. CDR3 length: 16 amino acids. CDR3 coding DNA: TGCGCCAGCAGTCTAACTACTAGCGGGAGAGCAGATACGCAGTATTTT. This encodes CASSLTTSGRADTQYF.

This rearrangement joins TRBV7-2 to TRBJ1-4, with TRBD1 matching over 7 bases. In germline, CDR1 is SGHTA, CDR2 FQGNSA. J gave up 5 bases and V 5 bases, and 11 bases lay outside the gene matches. This CDR3 has 16 amino acids. CDR3 sequence reads: CASSLRWTGENEKLFF. CDR3 nucleotide sequence: TGTGCCAGCAGCCTCCGGTGGACAGGCGAGAATGAAAAACTGTTTTTT.

As to this clonotype: One end of the junction does not line up with germline, which may come from a read error. The chain joins TRBV5-6 to TRBJ1-1; D remains ambiguous. The germline gives CDR1 SGHDT, CDR2 YYEEEE. The CDR3 contains 14 residues. CDR3 residues: CASSLPGGGTEALF. CDR3 nucleotide sequence: TGTGCCAGCAGCCTACCCGGCGGAGGAACTGAAGCTCTCTTT.

This clonotype was found a few times. This chain links TRBV28 with TRBJ1-2, with D perhaps TRBD1 (6 bases). Germline V gene lookup returns CDR1 MDHEN and CDR2 SYDVKM. V was trimmed by 4 bases and J by 0 bases, leaving 18 bases between them. The CDR3 runs to 17 residues. CDR3 in DNA: TGTGCCAGCAGTTGGCCAGGGGAGTTAGGGGCTAACTATGGCTACACCTTC. It is translated as CASSWPGELGANYGYTF.